Included here is one TCR beta chain sequence, with context. Its antigen remains unknown. The data originate from a study of graft-versus-host responses after intestinal transplantation. Overall study: Transplants were multivisceral, liver-intestinal, or isolated intestinal. Anti-thymocyte globulin induction preceded about 3 years of tacrolimus and steroid maintenance in all recipients. Points from the study as a whole: Peak GvH clone levels in circulation were associated with early post-transplant HvG declines. In recipient marrow, GvH clones were found, and some appeared first in ileum or blood.

The method was immunoSEQ multiplex PCR; TCRdb's version includes in-frame clones alone and lacks a portion of them. The sample has about 63,000 clones, approximately 88% seen once. Graft specimens yielded both intraepithelial and lamina propria lymphocytes. The material was ileum tissue, obtained 350 to 400 days after transplant. The clonotype was recovered from a human patient who received an intestinal transplant, so some T cells may come from the graft donor.

The CDR3 DNA is TGTGCCAGCAGCTTGGCCTACTTGGGCTACGAGCAGTACTTC. It is translated as CASSLAYLGYEQYF. This sequence joins TRBV5-8 and TRBJ2-7; D uncertain. CDR1 is SGHTS and CDR2 is YDEGEE in the germline V gene. CDR3 length: 14 amino acids. Trimming left V 0 bases short and J 3 bases short, with 10 bases between.